The 10 T cell receptor beta chains listed next were all sequenced from one sample in a study of monozygotic twins with inflammatory bowel disease. TCRdb re-called the 5' RACE reads, yielding one record per CDR3 amino acid sequence without DNA. This table lists 400,000 to 500,000 distinct CDR3 sequences. Sequenced: blood. The receptors stem from a human donor with ulcerative colitis or Crohn's disease, or a healthy co-twin of an affected twin (not recorded which).

The chain uses TRBV27 and TRBJ2-1; TCRdb gives TRBD2 as the D gene, but with no DNA this cannot be confirmed. Germline-derived CDR1 and CDR2 are MNHEY and SMNVEV (reference sequence). The CDR3 totals 20 residues. CDR3 residues: CASSPRIAGGPLPFYNEQFF.

The chain combines TRBV5-6 with TRBJ2-7; the TCRdb D gene call, TRBD1, has no DNA to confirm it. CDR1 is SGHDT, CDR2 YYEEEE, per germline. CDR3 length equals 15 residues. The CDR3 region is CASSLGGDRFYEQYF.

V gene TRBV24-1 combines with J gene TRBJ2-7; the D gene TCRdb calls, TRBD1, cannot be checked with no DNA. Germline CDR1 KGHDR, CDR2 SFDVKD. CDR3 length equals 13 residues. The CDR3: CATSPGQTYEQYF.

The chain links TRBV15 to TRBJ2-1; as DNA is missing, the TRBD2 call by TCRdb cannot be tested. The germline V gene has CDR1 LNHNV and CDR2 YYDKDF (reference sequence). The CDR3 contains 14 residues. The CDR3 reads CATRHQLEVNEQFF. Supplemented by reference TRBV15 and TRBJ2-1, the full variable domain reads DAMVIQNPRYQVTQFGKPVTLSCSQTLNHNVMYWYQQKSSQAPKLLFHYYDKDFNNEADTPDNFQSRRPNTSFCFLDIRSPGLGDTAMYLCATRHQLEVNEQFFGPGTRLTVL.

This chain joins TRBV18 and TRBJ1-1; TCRdb's D gene call, TRBD1, goes unchecked for lack of DNA. Germline V gives CDR1 KGHSH, CDR2 LQKENI. CDR3 size: 14 residues. This chain's CDR3 is CASSLPGTVTEAFF.

This chain links TRBV5-1 with TRBJ2-5; TCRdb reports TRBD2, a call that lacks DNA to check it against. The CDR3 runs to 18 residues. Germline V CDR1 and CDR2: SGHRS, YFSETQ. CDR3 sequence reads: CASSAGTSGRPPQETQYF. Looking up the rest from reference TRBV5-1 and TRBJ2-5 gives the full variable domain: KAGVTQTPRYLIKTRGQQVTLSCSPISGHRSVSWYQQTPGQGLQFLFEYFSETQRNKGNFPGRFSGRQFSNSRSEMNVSTLELGDSALYLCASSAGTSGRPPQETQYFGPGTRLLVL.

The V call is TRBV2, the J call TRBJ2-6. The CDR3 sequence is 15 residues long. Germline assignment: CDR1 SNHLY and CDR2 FYNNEI. The CDR3 region is CASPTERAGANVLTF.

J is TRBJ1-5 and V is TRBV19. CDR1 is LNHDA and CDR2 is SQIVND in the germline V gene (reference sequence). This CDR3 comprises 13 residues. CDR3 region: CASQSNSNQPQHF.

V gene TRBV5-4 combines with J gene TRBJ2-7; with no DNA, the TCRdb D assignment of TRBD1 cannot be verified. Germline V gives CDR1 SGHNT, CDR2 YYREEE (reference sequence). This CDR3 region has 15 residues. CDR3 sequence reads: CASSRPGGDSYEQYF.

This chain links TRBV20-1 with TRBJ1-6. Germline CDR1 and CDR2: DFQATT and SNEGSKA (reference sequence). CDR3 length equals 13 residues. CDR3 in amino acids: CSARDRDNSPLHF.